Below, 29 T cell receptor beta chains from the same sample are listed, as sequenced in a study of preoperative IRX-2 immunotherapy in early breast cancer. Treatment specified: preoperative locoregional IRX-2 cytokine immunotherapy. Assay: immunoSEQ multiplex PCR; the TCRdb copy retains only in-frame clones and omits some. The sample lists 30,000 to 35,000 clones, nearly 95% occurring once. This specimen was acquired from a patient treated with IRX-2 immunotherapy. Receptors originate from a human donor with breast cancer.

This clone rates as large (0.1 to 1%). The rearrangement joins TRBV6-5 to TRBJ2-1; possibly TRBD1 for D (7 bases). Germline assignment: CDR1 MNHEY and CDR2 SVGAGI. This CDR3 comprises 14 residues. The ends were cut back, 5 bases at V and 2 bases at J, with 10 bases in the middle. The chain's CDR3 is CASSQGEAYNEQFF. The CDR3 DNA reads TGTGCCAGCAGTCAGGGGGAGGCCTACAATGAGCAGTTCTTC.

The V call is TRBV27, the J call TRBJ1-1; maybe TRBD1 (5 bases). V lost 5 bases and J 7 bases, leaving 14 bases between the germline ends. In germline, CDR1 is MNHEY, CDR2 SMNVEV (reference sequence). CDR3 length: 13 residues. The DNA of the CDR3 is TGTGCCAGCAGTCCCCGCAGGGTGGGTGAAGCTTTCTTT. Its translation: CASSPRRVGEAFF.

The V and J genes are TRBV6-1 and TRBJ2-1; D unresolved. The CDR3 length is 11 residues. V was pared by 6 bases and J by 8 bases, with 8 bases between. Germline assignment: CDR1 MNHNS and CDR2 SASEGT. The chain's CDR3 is CASRVMDEQFF. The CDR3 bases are TGTGCCAGCAGGGTTATGGATGAGCAGTTCTTC.

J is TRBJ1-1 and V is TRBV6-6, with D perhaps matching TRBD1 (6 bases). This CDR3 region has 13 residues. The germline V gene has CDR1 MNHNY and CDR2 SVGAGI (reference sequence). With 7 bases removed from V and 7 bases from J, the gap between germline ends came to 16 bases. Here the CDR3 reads CASTLSGQFEAFF. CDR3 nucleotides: TGTGCCAGCACCCTCTCAGGACAGTTTGAAGCTTTCTTT.

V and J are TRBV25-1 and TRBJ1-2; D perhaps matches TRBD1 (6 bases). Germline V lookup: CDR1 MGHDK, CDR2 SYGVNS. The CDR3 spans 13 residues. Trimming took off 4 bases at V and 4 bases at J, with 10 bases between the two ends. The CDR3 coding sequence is TGTGCCAGCAGTGGGACAGCCTTCTATGGCTACACCTTC. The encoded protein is CASSGTAFYGYTF.

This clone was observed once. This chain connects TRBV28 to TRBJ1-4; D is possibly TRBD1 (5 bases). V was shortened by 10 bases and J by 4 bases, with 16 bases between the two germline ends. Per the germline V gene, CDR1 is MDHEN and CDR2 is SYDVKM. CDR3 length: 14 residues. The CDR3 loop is CATQGWGRNEKLFF. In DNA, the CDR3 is TGTGCCACCCAGGGATGGGGACGTAATGAAAAACTGTTTTTT.

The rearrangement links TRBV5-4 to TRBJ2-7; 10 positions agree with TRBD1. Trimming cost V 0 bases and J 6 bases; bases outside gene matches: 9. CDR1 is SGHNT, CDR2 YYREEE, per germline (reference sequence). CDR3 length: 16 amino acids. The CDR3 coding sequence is TGTGCCAGCAGCTTGGGTACCGGGACAGGGGTTGGCGAGCAGTACTTC. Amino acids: CASSLGTGTGVGEQYF.

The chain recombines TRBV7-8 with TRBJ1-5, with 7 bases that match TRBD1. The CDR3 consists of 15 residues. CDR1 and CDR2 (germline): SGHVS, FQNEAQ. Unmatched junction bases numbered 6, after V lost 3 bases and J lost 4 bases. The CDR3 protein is CASSFYRGLNQPQHF. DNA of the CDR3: TGTGCCAGCAGCTTCTACAGGGGTCTAAATCAGCCCCAGCATTTT.

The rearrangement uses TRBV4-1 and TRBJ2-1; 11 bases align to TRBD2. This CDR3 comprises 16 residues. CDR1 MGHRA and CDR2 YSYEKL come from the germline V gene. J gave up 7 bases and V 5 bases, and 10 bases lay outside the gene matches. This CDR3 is CASSLRISGGGNEQFF. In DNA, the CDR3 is TGCGCCAGCAGCTTAAGAATTAGCGGGGGGGGGAATGAGCAGTTCTTC.

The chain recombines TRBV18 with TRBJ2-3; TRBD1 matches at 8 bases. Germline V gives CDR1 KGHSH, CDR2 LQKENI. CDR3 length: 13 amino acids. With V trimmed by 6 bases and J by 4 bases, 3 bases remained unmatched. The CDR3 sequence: CASSPDRADTQYF. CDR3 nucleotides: TGTGCCAGCTCTCCGGACAGGGCAGATACGCAGTATTTT.

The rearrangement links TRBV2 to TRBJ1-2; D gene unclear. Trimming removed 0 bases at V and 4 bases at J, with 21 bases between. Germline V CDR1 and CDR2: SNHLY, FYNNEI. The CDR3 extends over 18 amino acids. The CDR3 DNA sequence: TGTGCCAGCAGTGAAGCGCTTCCCCAACAGTCTATGATCTATGGCTACACCTTC. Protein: CASSEALPQQSMIYGYTF. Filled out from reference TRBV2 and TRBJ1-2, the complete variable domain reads EPEVTQTPSHQVTQMGQEVILRCVPISNHLYFYWYRQILGQKVEFLVSFYNNEISEKSEIFDDQFSVERPDGSNFTLKIRSTKLEDSAMYFCASSEALPQQSMIYGYTFGSGTRLTVV.

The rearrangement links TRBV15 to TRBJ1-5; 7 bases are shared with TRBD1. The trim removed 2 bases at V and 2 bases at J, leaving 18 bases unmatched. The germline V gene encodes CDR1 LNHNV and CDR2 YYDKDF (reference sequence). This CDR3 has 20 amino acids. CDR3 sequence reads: CATSRYPGDRDSMGNQPQHF. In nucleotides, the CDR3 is TGTGCCACCAGCAGATACCCGGGGGACAGAGATAGCATGGGCAATCAGCCCCAGCATTTT.

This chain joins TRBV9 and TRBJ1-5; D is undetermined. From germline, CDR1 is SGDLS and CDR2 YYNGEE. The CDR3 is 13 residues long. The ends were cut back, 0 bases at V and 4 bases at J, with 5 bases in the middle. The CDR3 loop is CASSVGTNQPQHF. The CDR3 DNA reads TGTGCCAGCAGCGTAGGAACGAATCAGCCCCAGCATTTT.

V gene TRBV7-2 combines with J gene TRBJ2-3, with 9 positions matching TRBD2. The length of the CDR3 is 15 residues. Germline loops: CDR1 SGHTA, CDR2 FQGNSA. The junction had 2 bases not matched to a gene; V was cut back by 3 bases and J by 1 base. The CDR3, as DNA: TGTGCCAGCAGCTTCCAGCGGGGGGGCACAGATACGCAGTATTTT. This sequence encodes CASSFQRGGTDTQYF.

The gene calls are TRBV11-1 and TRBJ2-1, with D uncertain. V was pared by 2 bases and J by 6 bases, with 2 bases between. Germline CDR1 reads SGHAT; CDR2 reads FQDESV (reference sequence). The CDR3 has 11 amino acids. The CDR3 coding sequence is TGTGCCAGCAGCTTAAGCAATGAGCAGTTCTTC. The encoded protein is CASSLSNEQFF.

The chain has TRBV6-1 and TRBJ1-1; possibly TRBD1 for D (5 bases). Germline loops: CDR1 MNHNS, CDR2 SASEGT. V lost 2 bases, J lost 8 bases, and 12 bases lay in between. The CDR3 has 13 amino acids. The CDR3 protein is CASSEIYRQEAFF. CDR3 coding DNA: TGTGCCAGCAGTGAAATCTACAGACAGGAAGCTTTCTTT.

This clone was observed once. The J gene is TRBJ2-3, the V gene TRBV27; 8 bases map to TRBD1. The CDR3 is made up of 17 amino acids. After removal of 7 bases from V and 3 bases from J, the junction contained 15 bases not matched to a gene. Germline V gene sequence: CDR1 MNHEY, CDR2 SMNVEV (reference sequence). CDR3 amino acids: CASIFRRTGWSTDTQYF. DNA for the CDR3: TGTGCCAGCATTTTTCGTCGGACAGGGTGGAGTACAGATACGCAGTATTTT.

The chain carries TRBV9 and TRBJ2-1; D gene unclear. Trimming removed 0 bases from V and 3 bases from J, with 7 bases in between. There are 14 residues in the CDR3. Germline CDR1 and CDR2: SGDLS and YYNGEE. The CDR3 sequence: CASSVGESYNEQFF. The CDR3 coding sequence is TGTGCCAGCAGCGTAGGTGAGAGCTACAATGAGCAGTTCTTC.

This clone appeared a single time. The CDR3 DNA reads as TGCGCCAGCAGTGAGAACAGCGGGGGGGCCGGGAGCACAGATACGCAGTATTTT. Its translation: CASSENSGGAGSTDTQYF. The chain joins TRBV10-1 to TRBJ2-3, with 10 positions matching TRBD2. Germline V gene sequence: CDR1 WNHNN, CDR2 SYGVQD (reference sequence). The CDR3 runs to 18 residues. Germline trimming cut 2 bases from V and 0 bases from J; bases unmatched to any gene: 8.

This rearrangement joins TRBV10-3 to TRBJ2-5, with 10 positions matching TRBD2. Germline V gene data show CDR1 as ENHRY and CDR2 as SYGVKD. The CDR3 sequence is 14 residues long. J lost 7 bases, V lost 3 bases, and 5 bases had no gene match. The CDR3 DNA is TGTGCCATCAGTGACCCTAGCGGGGGCGGGACCCAGTACTTC. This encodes CAISDPSGGGTQYF.

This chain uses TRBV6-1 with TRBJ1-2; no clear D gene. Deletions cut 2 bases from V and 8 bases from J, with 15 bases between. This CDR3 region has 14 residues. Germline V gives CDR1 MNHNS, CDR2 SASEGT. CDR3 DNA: TGTGCCAGCAGTGAATCGTATGACGGGTTAGGCTACACCTTC. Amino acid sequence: CASSESYDGLGYTF.

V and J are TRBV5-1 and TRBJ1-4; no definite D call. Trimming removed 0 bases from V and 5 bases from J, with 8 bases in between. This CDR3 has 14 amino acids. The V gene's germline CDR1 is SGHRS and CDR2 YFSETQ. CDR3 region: CASSLGGSNEKLFF. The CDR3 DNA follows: TGCGCCAGCAGCTTGGGGGGATCCAATGAAAAACTGTTTTTT.

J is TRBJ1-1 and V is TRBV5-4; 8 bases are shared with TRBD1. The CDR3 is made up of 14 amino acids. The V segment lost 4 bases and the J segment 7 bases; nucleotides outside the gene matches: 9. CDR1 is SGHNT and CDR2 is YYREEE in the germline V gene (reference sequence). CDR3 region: CASSRGQGEGEAFF. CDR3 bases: TGTGCCAGCAGCCGCGGACAGGGTGAGGGTGAAGCTTTCTTT.

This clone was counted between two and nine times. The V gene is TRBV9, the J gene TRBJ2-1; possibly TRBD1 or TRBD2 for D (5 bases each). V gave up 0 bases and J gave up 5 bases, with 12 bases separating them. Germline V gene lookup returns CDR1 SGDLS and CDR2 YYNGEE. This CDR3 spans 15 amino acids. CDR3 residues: CASSVGGTTNNEQFF. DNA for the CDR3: TGTGCCAGCAGCGTAGGTGGGACGACTAACAATGAGCAGTTCTTC.

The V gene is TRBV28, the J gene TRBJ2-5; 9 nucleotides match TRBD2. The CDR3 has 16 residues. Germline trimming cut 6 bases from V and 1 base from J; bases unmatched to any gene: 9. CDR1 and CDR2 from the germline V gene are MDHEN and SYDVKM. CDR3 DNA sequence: TGTGCCAGCAGCAGGAAACTAGCGGGCCCCCAAGAGACCCAGTACTTC. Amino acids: CASSRKLAGPQETQYF.

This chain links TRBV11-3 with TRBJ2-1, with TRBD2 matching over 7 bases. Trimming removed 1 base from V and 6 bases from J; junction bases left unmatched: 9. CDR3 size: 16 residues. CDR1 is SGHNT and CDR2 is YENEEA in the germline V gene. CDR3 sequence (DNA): TGTGCCAGCAGCTTAGGCGTTATAGCGGGCGGCAATGAGCAGTTCTTC. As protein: CASSLGVIAGGNEQFF.

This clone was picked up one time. CDR3 amino acids: CASSTNPQGGEQYF. CDR3 bases: TGCGCCAGCAGCACCAACCCACAGGGTGGCGAGCAGTACTTC. The chain has TRBV5-1 and TRBJ2-5; D perhaps matches TRBD1 (6 bases). The DNA end lines up better with TRBJ2-7; the J call may be wrong. This CDR3 has 14 amino acids. CDR1 is SGHRS and CDR2 is YFSETQ in the germline V gene.

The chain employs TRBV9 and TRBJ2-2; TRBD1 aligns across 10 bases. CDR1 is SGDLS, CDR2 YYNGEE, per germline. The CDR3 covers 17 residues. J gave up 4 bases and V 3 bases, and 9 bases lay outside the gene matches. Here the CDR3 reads CASSAPGQGVGTGELFF. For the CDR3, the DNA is TGTGCCAGCAGCGCCCCCGGACAGGGGGTAGGCACCGGGGAGCTGTTTTTT.

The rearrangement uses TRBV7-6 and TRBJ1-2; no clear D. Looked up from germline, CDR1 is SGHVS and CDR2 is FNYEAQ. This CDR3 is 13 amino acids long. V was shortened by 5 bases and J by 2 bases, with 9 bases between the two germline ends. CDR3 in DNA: TGTGCCAGCAGCCGGACGGAGAACTATGGCTACACCTTC. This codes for CASSRTENYGYTF.